The 25 T cell receptor beta chains in this list originate from one sample, sequenced in a study of naive and memory T cell subsets. An equimolar mix of two oligonucleotides served as the beta constant-region primer for TRBC1 and TRBC2. The ligated cDNA underwent four PCR rounds using SP2 and nested alpha and beta constant-region primers. MiXCR was run by TCRdb on the UMI-ligation and nested PCR reads, yielding one entry per CDR3 protein. The sample shows more than 95,000 distinct CDR3 sequences, roughly 15% of them seen only once. These receptors have no known antigen. Study-level points and caveats: Possibly reflecting memory cells re-expressing CD45RA, a few larger clonotypes occurred in naive repertoires, especially CD8.

Sequencing was performed on naive CD8+ T cells from blood. The receptor source for this set is a human donor in good health.

In this sample, this clonotype turned up a few times. This chain links TRBV14 with TRBJ2-1, with D hard to call. Trimming left V 3 bases short and J 4 bases short, with 13 bases between. This CDR3 region has 15 residues. From germline, CDR1 is SGHDN and CDR2 FVKESK. CDR3 DNA: TGTGCCAGCAGCCACTCGCAGGTCTTTTACAATGAGCAGTTCTTC. It is translated as CASSHSQVFYNEQFF.

This clonotype was recorded many times. V is TRBV12-3 or TRBV12-4 and J is TRBJ2-4; maybe TRBD2 (5 bases). The V end was cut by 7 bases, the J end by 6 bases, with 10 bases between. The CDR3 runs to 12 residues. The CDR3 region is CASTEDLNIQYF. As DNA, the CDR3 is TGTGCCAGCACCGAGGACTTAAACATTCAGTACTTC.

This clonotype was seen a few times. The V call is TRBV20-1, the J call TRBJ2-3; a weak D match, TRBD1 (5 bases). CDR1 DFQATT and CDR2 SNEGSKA come from the germline V gene (reference sequence). V was clipped by 0 bases and J by 3 bases, with 10 bases between them. The CDR3 is 14 residues long. Here the CDR3 reads CSARDPQGTDTQYF. The CDR3 DNA is TGCAGTGCTAGAGACCCGCAGGGAACAGATACGCAGTATTTT.

The gene calls are TRBV7-9 and TRBJ2-5; no firm D call. Germline values: CDR1 SEHNR, CDR2 FQNEAQ (reference sequence). The CDR3 loop spans 13 amino acids. V lost 3 bases to trimming and J lost 1 base, with 6 bases between them. The CDR3 protein is CASSLIRQETQYF. DNA of the CDR3: TGTGCCAGCAGCTTGATCCGCCAAGAGACCCAGTACTTC. Full variable domain (rest looked up from reference TRBV7-9 and TRBJ2-5): DTGVSQNPRHKITKRGQNVTFRCDPISEHNRLYWYRQTLGQGPEFLTYFQNEAQLEKSRLLSDRFSAERPKGSFSTLEIQRTEQGDSAMYLCASSLIRQETQYFGPGTRLLVL.

This clonotype was counted between two and nine times. The chain joins TRBV6-6 to TRBJ2-2; D is unclear. The V gene's germline CDR1 is MNHNY and CDR2 SVGAGI (reference sequence). Trimming stripped 6 bases from V and 2 bases from J, with 13 bases between. CDR3 length: 15 amino acids. For the CDR3, the DNA is TGTGCCAGCAGCCCCACCTTGGCCAACACCGGGGAGCTGTTTTTT. This codes for CASSPTLANTGELFF.

A word on this clonotype: A clone one base away is much larger, so this may be a read error. This sequence joins TRBV19 and TRBJ1-4; 9 bases line up with TRBD1. V gave up 10 bases and J gave up 6 bases; unmatched junction bases: 18. The length of the CDR3 is 17 residues. Germline CDR1 LNHDA, CDR2 SQIVND (reference sequence). This CDR3 reads CATRGVGQGSFDEKLFF. The CDR3, as DNA: TGTGCCACCCGGGGGGTCGGACAGGGGTCGTTTGATGAAAAACTGTTTTTT.

The table lists this clonotype with a few counts. The CDR3 DNA sequence: TGTGCCACGTCAGGGGGAACCTTTCCCTACGAGCAGTACTTC. As protein: CATSGGTFPYEQYF. The chain is built from TRBV24-1 and TRBJ2-7; TRBD1 aligns across 7 bases. CDR3 length: 14 amino acids. CDR1 and CDR2 (germline): KGHDR, SFDVKD. Trimming removed 10 bases from V and 2 bases from J; junction bases left unmatched: 10.

A remark on this clonotype: Possible read error: a much larger clone is one base away. Lacking the conserved final phenylalanine or tryptophan, this CDR3 likely reflects a read error. This sequence joins TRBV15 and TRBJ2-3, with 15 bases matching TRBD2. Unmatched junction bases numbered 8, after V lost 4 bases and J lost 0 bases. The CDR3 totals 19 residues. The germline V gene encodes CDR1 LNHNV and CDR2 YYDKDF (reference sequence). In DNA, the CDR3 is TGTGCCACCAGCAACTTACCGGGACTAGCGGGAGGTAGCACAGATACGCAGTATTTA. Its translation is CATSNLPGLAGGSTDTQYL.

The chain employs TRBV12-3 or TRBV12-4 and TRBJ2-1, with 7 bases matching TRBD1. V shed 8 bases and J 6 bases; nucleotides not matched to a gene: 13. The CDR3 is made up of 15 amino acids. CDR3 nucleotides: TGTGCCAGCGACAACCGGGACAGCCTTAGCAATGAGCAGTTCTTC. Its protein is CASDNRDSLSNEQFF.

The chain joins TRBV11-1 to TRBJ1-1; no clear D gene. The CDR3 consists of 14 residues. Trimming shortened V by 5 bases and J by 3 bases, and 13 bases separated the two germline ends. The germline CDR1 and CDR2 sequences are SGHAT and FQDESV (reference sequence). The CDR3 loop is CASSQNVGHTEAFF. The DNA of the CDR3 is TGTGCCAGCAGCCAAAATGTTGGCCACACTGAAGCTTTCTTT.

This clonotype was recorded a few times. The chain joins TRBV13 to TRBJ2-1, with D possibly being TRBD1 (7 bases). CDR1 PRHDT and CDR2 FYEKMQ come from the germline V gene (reference sequence). This CDR3 contains 16 residues. V lost 7 bases and J 6 bases, leaving 22 bases between the germline ends. CDR3: CASTRLEGQFFNEQFF. DNA of the CDR3: TGTGCCAGCACCCGCTTGGAGGGACAGTTTTTCAATGAGCAGTTCTTC. The full variable domain, its missing parts supplied by reference TRBV13 and TRBJ2-1, is AAGVIQSPRHLIKEKRETATLKCYPIPRHDTVYWYQQGPGQDPQFLISFYEKMQSDKGSIPDRFSAQQFSDYHSELNMSSLELGDSALYFCASTRLEGQFFNEQFFGPGTRLTVL.

The CDR3 is CASSLALDSYNEQFF. The DNA of the CDR3 is TGTGCCAGCAGCTTAGCTCTCGACTCGTACAATGAGCAGTTCTTC. The rearrangement joins TRBV7-8 to TRBJ2-1; no clear D gene. Trimming removed 0 bases at V and 4 bases at J, with 10 bases between. The CDR3 contains 15 residues. CDR1 SGHVS and CDR2 FQNEAQ come from the germline V gene.

This clonotype was counted many times. The J gene is TRBJ2-7, the V gene TRBV12-3 or TRBV12-4; no definite D call. The V end lost 4 bases, the J end lost 0 bases, and 10 bases lay between the germline ends. The CDR3 has 14 amino acids. CDR3 DNA sequence: TGTGCCAGCAGTTCCGGAGCCAGCTCCTACGAGCAGTACTTC. The encoded protein is CASSSGASSYEQYF.

This clonotype was observed a handful of times. The gene calls are TRBV7-2 and TRBJ2-7; weak D call: TRBD1 (6 bases). This CDR3 region has 17 residues. V shed 1 base and J shed 0 bases, with 16 bases lying between them. Looked up from germline, CDR1 is SGHTA and CDR2 is FQGNSA. CDR3 nucleotide sequence: TGTGCCAGCAGCTTAGGCATACAGGGTGGAGTCTCCTACGAGCAGTACTTC. Encoded protein: CASSLGIQGGVSYEQYF.

CDR3 loop: CASSVGGSYNSPLHF. The DNA of the CDR3 is TGTGCCAGCAGCGTAGGGGGTTCCTATAATTCACCCCTCCACTTT. The V call is TRBV9, the J call TRBJ1-6, with D unclear. The germline gives CDR1 SGDLS, CDR2 YYNGEE. There are 15 residues in the CDR3. The V end was cut by 0 bases, the J end by 1 base, with 5 bases between.

A few counts support this clonotype. The rearrangement links TRBV6-2 or TRBV6-3 to TRBJ2-4; 7 bases line up with TRBD1. The CDR3 is made up of 12 amino acids. With V trimmed by 6 bases and J by 4 bases, 0 bases remained unmatched. Germline V lookup: CDR1 MNHEY, CDR2 SVGEGT. In DNA form, the CDR3 reads TGTGCCAGCAGGGGACAGAAAAACATTCAGTACTTC. Protein sequence: CASRGQKNIQYF.

The chain employs TRBV4-2 and TRBJ1-2; a weak D match, TRBD1 (5 bases). Deletions cut 1 base from V and 0 bases from J, with 12 bases between. The V gene's germline CDR1 is LGHNA and CDR2 YNFKEQ. The CDR3 spans 16 residues. CDR3 nucleotide sequence: TGTGCCAGCAGCCAAGCGTGGGACGGACCTAACTATGGCTACACCTTC. Amino acid sequence: CASSQAWDGPNYGYTF.

This clonotype was detected only a few times. This rearrangement joins TRBV6-2 or TRBV6-3 to TRBJ2-7; 8 bases are a match to TRBD2. Trimming cost V 2 bases and J 3 bases; bases outside gene matches: 15. This CDR3 has 18 amino acids. Germline-derived CDR1 and CDR2 are MNHEY and SVGEGT. The CDR3 sequence is CASSYDLDRLAGNYEQYF. The CDR3 DNA follows: TGTGCCAGCAGTTACGATCTTGACCGGCTAGCGGGCAACTACGAGCAGTACTTC.

The CDR3 reads CASSLNAPGEEKLFF. CDR3 DNA: TGTGCCAGCAGCTTAAACGCACCCGGAGAAGAAAAACTGTTTTTT. V is TRBV11-1 and J is TRBJ1-4; D unclear. The CDR3 length is 15 residues. Germline V lookup: CDR1 SGHAT, CDR2 FQDESV (reference sequence). Trimming took 2 bases from V and 8 from J, leaving 15 bases between them. The full variable domain, completed using reference TRBV11-1 and TRBJ1-4, is EAEVAQSPRYKITEKSQAVAFWCDPISGHATLYWYRQILGQGPELLVQFQDESVVDDSQLPKDRFSAERLKGVDSTLKIQPAELGDSAMYLCASSLNAPGEEKLFFGSGTQLSVL.

In this sample, this clonotype turned up once. A much bigger clone sits one base away, suggesting this may be a read error. The chain joins TRBV4-2 to TRBJ2-7; D might be TRBD1 (6 bases). The CDR3 consists of 14 residues. Germline V lookup: CDR1 LGHNA, CDR2 YNFKEQ. V lost 1 base to trimming and J lost 6 bases, with 13 bases between them. DNA of the CDR3: TGTGCCAGCAGCCAAGGGTCAGGGGTTGGCGAGCAGTACTTC. Translated, it gives CASSQGSGVGEQYF.

The rearrangement uses TRBV29-1 and TRBJ2-5; maybe TRBD1 (6 bases). The CDR3 covers 12 residues. Germline loops: CDR1 SQVTM, CDR2 ANQGSEA. V lost 0 bases, J lost 4 bases, and 6 bases lay in between. CDR3 in amino acids: CSVEETGETQYF. CDR3 DNA sequence: TGCAGCGTTGAAGAGACAGGAGAGACCCAGTACTTC. Using reference TRBV29-1 and TRBJ2-5 for the parts outside the CDR3, the full variable domain is SAVISQKPSRDICQRGTSLTIQCQVDSQVTMMFWYRQQPGQSLTLIATANQGSEATYESGFVIDKFPISRPNLTFSTLTVSNMSPEDSSIYLCSVEETGETQYFGPGTRLLVL.

This chain's CDR3 is CASSLRDRGLAGSEQFF. Here the CDR3 DNA reads TGTGCCAGCAGCTTACGGGACAGGGGATTGGCCGGGAGTGAGCAGTTCTTC. V gene TRBV7-8 combines with J gene TRBJ2-1; the match to TRBD1 covers 10 bases. The germline CDR1 and CDR2 sequences are SGHVS and FQNEAQ. This CDR3 has 17 amino acids. After removal of 2 bases from V and 9 bases from J, the junction contained 13 bases not matched to a gene.

This clonotype was seen more than once but under ten times. The chain has TRBV7-3 and TRBJ2-5; D not resolved. The V end was cut by 1 base, the J end by 2 bases, with 5 bases between. The CDR3 contains 13 residues. Germline loops: CDR1 SGHTA, CDR2 FQGTGA. CDR3 DNA sequence: TGTGCCAGCAGCTTAAACAGTCAAGAGACCCAGTACTTC. Its protein product is CASSLNSQETQYF.

This clonotype was seen at least ten times. The rearrangement links TRBV28 to TRBJ1-6; no firm D call. V was clipped by 7 bases and J by 11 bases, with 24 bases between them. The germline gives CDR1 MDHEN, CDR2 SYDVKM. There are 16 residues in the CDR3. The CDR3 DNA sequence: TGTGCCAGCATCAGAACGGGATCCCCGGAGCGTCCACCCCTCCACTTT. Translated: CASIRTGSPERPPLHF.

This clonotype was found a few times. V usage is TRBV12-3 or TRBV12-4 and J usage is TRBJ2-7, with D possibly being TRBD2 (5 bases). The V and J ends lost 0 bases and 6 bases respectively, with 12 bases between them. The CDR3 is 14 amino acids. This CDR3 is CASSLAGRGGEQYF. The CDR3 DNA reads as TGTGCCAGCAGTTTAGCCGGCAGAGGAGGCGAGCAGTACTTC.